A single sample is the source of the 14 T cell receptor beta chains below, sequenced in a study of CD8 T cells in ankylosing spondylitis. TCRdb passed the 5' RACE reads through MiXCR, listing each CDR3 protein once. The data contain about 240,000 distinct CDR3 sequences, roughly 8.6% of them seen just once; the ten biggest clones take up almost 7%. The material sequenced was blood, either unsorted or a sorted T cell fraction (not recorded which). The origin of the receptors is a male donor with ankylosing spondylitis or in good health (not recorded which).

This clonotype was seen at least ten times. The rearrangement joins TRBV29-1 to TRBJ2-1; TRBD2 matches 13 bases. This CDR3 has 12 residues. Germline CDR1 and CDR2: SQVTM and ANQGSEA. The chain's CDR3 is CGGLAGFPRQFF. As DNA, the CDR3 is TGCGGGGGACTAGCGGGATTTCCTCGGCAGTTCTTC.

The V call is TRBV20-1, the J call TRBJ1-1; D gene ambiguous. The V gene's germline CDR1 is DFQATT and CDR2 SNEGSKA (reference sequence). The CDR3 totals 13 residues. DNA for the CDR3: TGCAGGGACGAGGAGCCCCTGAACACTGAAGCTTTCTTT. This translates into CRDEEPLNTEAFF.

With respect to this clonotype: A much larger clone differs by one base, so this may be a read error. The rearrangement uses TRBV20-1 and TRBJ2-3, with 8 bases identical to TRBD2. The CDR3 extends over 14 amino acids. The V gene's germline CDR1 is DFQATT and CDR2 SNEGSKA (reference sequence). Here the CDR3 reads CSAPGRGRTDTQNF. CDR3 DNA sequence: TGCAGTGCTCCCGGGAGGGGGAGGACAGATACGCAGAATTTT.

This clonotype was observed a handful of times. V gene TRBV29-1 combines with J gene TRBJ1-1; maybe TRBD1 (6 bases). Trimming shortened V by 0 bases and J by 11 bases, and 13 bases separated the two germline ends. Germline V gene lookup returns CDR1 SQVTM and CDR2 ANQGSEA. There are 12 residues in the CDR3. CDR3 region: CSVEEGASGAFF. The DNA for the CDR3 is TGCAGCGTTGAAGAGGGGGCCTCCGGTGCTTTCTTT.

This clonotype showed up many times. The gene calls are TRBV29-1 and TRBJ1-2, with 9 nucleotides matching TRBD1. This CDR3 region has 16 residues. Trimming at V came to 5 bases and at J to 1 base, leaving 11 bases not matched to a gene. The germline gives CDR1 SQVTM, CDR2 ANQGSEA. The chain's CDR3 is CSVRDPRQGDNYGYTF. The CDR3 DNA reads as TGCAGCGTTCGAGATCCCCGACAGGGGGATAACTATGGCTACACCTTC.

This clonotype was recorded at least ten times. The chain uses TRBV6-1 and TRBJ2-7, with D perhaps given as TRBD1 or TRBD2 (5 bases each). With 1 base removed from V and 3 bases from J, the gap between germline ends came to 16 bases. The CDR3 is 16 amino acids. The germline V gene encodes CDR1 MNHNS and CDR2 SASEGT. The chain's CDR3 is CASSEGGWDRLYEQYF. The DNA for the CDR3 is TGTGCCAGCAGTGAAGGGGGCTGGGACCGACTCTACGAGCAGTACTTC.

This clonotype was found many times. The chain has TRBV7-3 and TRBJ2-2; possible D gene TRBD1, 6 bases. Germline V gene data show CDR1 as SGHTA and CDR2 as FQGTGA. The CDR3 consists of 12 residues. Trimming cost V 4 bases and J 6 bases, with 6 bases left between them. CDR3 nucleotides: TGTGCCAGCAGCTCAGGGGCCGGGGAGCTGTTTTTT. Amino acids: CASSSGAGELFF.

This clonotype was observed at least ten times. The rearrangement links TRBV3-1 to TRBJ1-1; D remains ambiguous. Trimming stripped 1 base from V and 9 bases from J, with 12 bases between. Germline assignment: CDR1 LGHDT and CDR2 YNNKEL (reference sequence). CDR3 length: 13 amino acids. The CDR3 here is CASSQGVHVQAFF. CDR3 DNA sequence: TGTGCCAGCAGCCAAGGGGTGCACGTTCAAGCTTTCTTT.

This clonotype was counted a few times. This chain connects TRBV5-1 to TRBJ1-5; the D is unclear. V lost 0 bases, J lost 5 bases, and 6 bases lay in between. CDR1 SGHRS and CDR2 YFSETQ come from the germline V gene. The CDR3 sequence is 13 residues long. Written as DNA, the CDR3 is TGCGCCAGCAGCTTGGGGCTCGATCAGCCCCAGCATTTT. It is translated as CASSLGLDQPQHF.

Ten or more counts support this clonotype. This chain links TRBV29-1 with TRBJ2-2, with 11 bases lining up with TRBD2. The CDR3 length is 15 residues. After removal of 7 bases from V and 4 bases from J, the junction contained 8 bases not matched to a gene. The V gene's germline CDR1 is SQVTM and CDR2 ANQGSEA. The CDR3 DNA sequence: TGCAGCGCTAGGGTCGGGACTAGCGGCACCGGGGAGCTGTTTTTT. Amino acid sequence: CSARVGTSGTGELFF.

This clonotype has more than one count but fewer than ten. CDR3 DNA sequence: TGCGCCAGCAGCTTGGGACGGGCCGATACCGGGGAGCTGTTTTTT. Protein: CASSLGRADTGELFF. V gene TRBV5-1 combines with J gene TRBJ2-2, with D hard to call. Germline loops: CDR1 SGHRS, CDR2 YFSETQ. Trimming took off 0 bases at V and 5 bases at J, with 11 bases between the two ends. The CDR3 has 15 amino acids.

This clonotype was recorded at least ten times. This chain joins TRBV27 and TRBJ1-6; 7 bases agree with TRBD1. The germline V gene has CDR1 MNHEY and CDR2 SMNVEV (reference sequence). The CDR3 spans 14 residues. Trimming at V came to 2 bases and at J to 10 bases, leaving 5 bases not matched to a gene. The CDR3 sequence is CASSLDRVGSPLHF. For the CDR3, the DNA is TGTGCCAGCAGTTTAGACAGGGTGGGGTCACCCCTCCACTTT.

The chain carries TRBV7-2 and TRBJ2-2, with 11 bases fitting TRBD2. This CDR3 contains 16 residues. The V and J ends lost 3 bases and 1 base, in that order; junction bases with no gene match: 1. Germline CDR1 SGHTA, CDR2 FQGNSA. CDR3 region: CASSFLAGGNTGELFF. In nucleotides, the CDR3 is TGTGCCAGCAGCTTCCTAGCGGGAGGGAACACCGGGGAGCTGTTTTTT.

This clonotype was recorded at least ten times. The chain combines TRBV6-2 or TRBV6-3 with TRBJ2-1, with TRBD2 matching over 12 bases. This CDR3 has 15 amino acids. Germline V CDR1 and CDR2: MNHEY, SVGEGT. J gave up 2 bases and V 5 bases, and 1 base lay outside the gene matches. The CDR3 DNA reads as TGTGCCAGCAGTCGGACTAGCGGGACCTACAATGAGCAGTTCTTC. Encoded protein: CASSRTSGTYNEQFF.